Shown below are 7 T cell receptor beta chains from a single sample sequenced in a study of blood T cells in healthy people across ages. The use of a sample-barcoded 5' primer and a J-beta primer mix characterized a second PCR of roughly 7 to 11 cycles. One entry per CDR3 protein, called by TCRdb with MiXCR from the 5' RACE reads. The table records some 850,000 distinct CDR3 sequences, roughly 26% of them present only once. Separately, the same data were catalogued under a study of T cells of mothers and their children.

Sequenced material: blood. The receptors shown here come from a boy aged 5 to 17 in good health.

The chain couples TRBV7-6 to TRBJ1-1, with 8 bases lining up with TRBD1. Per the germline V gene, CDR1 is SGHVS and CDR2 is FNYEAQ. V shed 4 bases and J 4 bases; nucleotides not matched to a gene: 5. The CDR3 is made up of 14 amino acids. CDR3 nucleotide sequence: TGTGCCAGCAGCTCCGCAGGGGGCACCACTGAAGCTTTCTTT. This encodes CASSSAGGTTEAFF.

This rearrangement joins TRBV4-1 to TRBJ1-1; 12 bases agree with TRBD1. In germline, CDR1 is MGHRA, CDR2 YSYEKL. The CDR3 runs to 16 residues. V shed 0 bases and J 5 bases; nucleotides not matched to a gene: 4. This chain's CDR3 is CASSQDWDRGQTEAFF. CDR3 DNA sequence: TGCGCCAGCAGCCAAGATTGGGACAGGGGGCAGACTGAAGCTTTCTTT.

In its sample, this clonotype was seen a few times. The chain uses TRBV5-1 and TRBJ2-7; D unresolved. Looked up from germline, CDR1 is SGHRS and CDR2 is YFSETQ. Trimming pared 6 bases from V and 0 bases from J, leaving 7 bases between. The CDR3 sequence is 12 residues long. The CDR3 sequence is CASKGDSYEQYF. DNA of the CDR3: TGCGCCAGCAAAGGAGACTCCTACGAGCAGTACTTC.

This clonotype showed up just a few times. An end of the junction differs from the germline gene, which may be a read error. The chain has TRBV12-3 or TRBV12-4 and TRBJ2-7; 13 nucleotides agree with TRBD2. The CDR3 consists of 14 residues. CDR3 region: CAGSGLAGAVEQYF. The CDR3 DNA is TGTGCCGGCAGTGGACTAGCGGGGGCGGTGGAGCAGTACTTC.

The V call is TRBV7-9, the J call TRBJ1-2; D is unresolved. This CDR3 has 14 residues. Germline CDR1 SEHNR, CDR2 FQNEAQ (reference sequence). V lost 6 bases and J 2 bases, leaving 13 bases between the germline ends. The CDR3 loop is CASSKERENYGYTF. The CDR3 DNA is TGTGCCAGCAGTAAGGAGAGGGAAAACTATGGCTACACCTTC.

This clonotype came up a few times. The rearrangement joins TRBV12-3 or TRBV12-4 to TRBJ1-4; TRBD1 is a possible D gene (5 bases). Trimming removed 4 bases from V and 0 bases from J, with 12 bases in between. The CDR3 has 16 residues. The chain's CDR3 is CASSWGNLATNEKLFF. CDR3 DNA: TGTGCCAGCAGTTGGGGCAACTTGGCAACTAATGAAAAACTGTTTTTT.

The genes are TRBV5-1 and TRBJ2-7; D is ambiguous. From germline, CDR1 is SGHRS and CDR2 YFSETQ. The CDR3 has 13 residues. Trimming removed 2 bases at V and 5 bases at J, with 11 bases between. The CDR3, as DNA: TGCGCCAGCAGCTTAATGGGTAGTGACGAGCAGTACTTC. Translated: CASSLMGSDEQYF. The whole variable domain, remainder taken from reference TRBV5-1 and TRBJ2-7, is KAGVTQTPRYLIKTRGQQVTLSCSPISGHRSVSWYQQTPGQGLQFLFEYFSETQRNKGNFPGRFSGRQFSNSRSEMNVSTLELGDSALYLCASSLMGSDEQYFGPGTRLTVT.